These 3 T cell receptor beta chains came from one sample sequenced in a study of PD-1 and CTLA-4 blockade in melanoma. Profiling relied on immunoSEQ multiplex PCR, and the TCRdb table lists in-frame clones only, not all of them. The data hold 23,000 or so clones, with 88% observed a single time. The sequencing here drew on CD8+ T cells from peripheral blood, taken before anti-PD-1 treatment. The origin of the receptors is a human donor with melanoma.

The chain links TRBV13 to TRBJ1-2; a possible D gene is TRBD1 (6 bases). The germline V and J ends were trimmed by 5 bases and 4 bases, with 20 bases remaining between them. The CDR3 extends over 16 amino acids. The germline CDR1 and CDR2 sequences are PRHDT and FYEKMQ (reference sequence). CDR3 nucleotide sequence: TGTGCCAGCAGCGCCTATGATACAGGGAGAGCCTATGGCTACACCTTC. This codes for CASSAYDTGRAYGYTF.

The chain recombines TRBV6-2 or TRBV6-3 with TRBJ2-7; TRBD1 or TRBD2 may be the D gene (5 bases each). The CDR3 length is 15 residues. V lost 6 bases, J lost 6 bases, and 21 bases lay in between. The germline V gene has CDR1 MNHEY and CDR2 SVGEGT. CDR3: CASSPGTGEIGEQYF. CDR3 in DNA: TGTGCCAGCAGCCCGGGGACCGGGGAGATAGGCGAGCAGTACTTC.

The CDR3 spells CASSEAPFVTSGNNEQFF. Written as DNA, the CDR3 is TGTGCCAGCAGTGAAGCCCCGTTCGTGACTAGCGGTAACAATGAGCAGTTCTTC. The chain links TRBV2 to TRBJ2-1; 9 bases line up with TRBD2. The germline CDR1 and CDR2 sequences are SNHLY and FYNNEI. Losses at the gene ends were 0 bases for V and 5 bases for J; bases not matched to a gene: 11. The length of the CDR3 is 18 residues.